One sample yielded the 32 T cell receptor beta chains listed below, sequenced in a study of T cells in Graves' hyperthyroidism and ophthalmopathy. TCR beta CDR3 sequences were amplified from RNA transcripts. The study used the HTBI primer set for a first-round RT-PCR of the TCR CDR3. TCRdb re-derived calls from the multiplex PCR reads in MiXCR, one entry per CDR3 protein. Of a few hundred thousand distinct CDR3 sequences listed, approximately 15% are singletons. The source material was blood. The receptors stem from a woman between 55 and 75 years old with Graves' ophthalmopathy.

This clonotype has a count of ten or more. The chain recombines TRBV6-5 with TRBJ2-3; tentative D call: TRBD1 (6 bases). This CDR3 is built from 18 residues. V lost 0 bases to trimming and J lost 0 bases, with 16 bases between them. Germline assignment: CDR1 MNHEY and CDR2 SVGAGI. CDR3 sequence: CASSYSIPTGASTDTQYF. The CDR3 DNA sequence: TGTGCCAGCAGTTACTCGATTCCGACAGGCGCTAGCACAGATACGCAGTATTTT.

This clonotype was seen repeatedly, ten times or more. The chain uses TRBV6-1 and TRBJ1-5; TRBD1 matches 7 bases. Germline trimming cut 6 bases from V and 0 bases from J; bases unmatched to any gene: 5. CDR1 MNHNS and CDR2 SASEGT come from the germline V gene. The CDR3 has 15 amino acids. The CDR3 DNA follows: TGTGCCAGCAGACTCACAGGGGTTAGCAATCAGCCCCAGCATTTT. Translated: CASRLTGVSNQPQHF.

The rearrangement links TRBV27 to TRBJ2-1; D perhaps matches TRBD1 (5 bases). Trimming removed 7 bases at V and 2 bases at J, with 15 bases between. Germline CDR1 is MNHEY and CDR2 is SMNVEV (reference sequence). The CDR3 runs to 15 residues. This chain's CDR3 is CASKLGGAAYNEQFF. Here the CDR3 DNA reads TGTGCCAGCAAGTTAGGTGGGGCCGCCTACAATGAGCAGTTCTTC.

This clonotype has at least ten counts. V and J are TRBV7-2 and TRBJ1-1; D might be TRBD1 (5 bases). Germline values: CDR1 SGHTA, CDR2 FQGNSA. The CDR3 contains 12 residues. Trimming left V 3 bases short and J 10 bases short, with 12 bases between. CDR3 bases: TGTGCCAGCAGCTTGTCAGGGTGGCGAGCTTTCTTT. This gives the protein CASSLSGWRAFF.

This clonotype was observed many times. A junction end diverges from the germline sequence, so it may reflect a read error. The V gene is TRBV5-1, the J gene TRBJ2-3; 7 positions match TRBD2. The CDR3 runs 15 residues. Germline-derived CDR1 and CDR2 are SGHRS and YFSETQ. CDR3 DNA sequence: TGCGCGAGCAAGCGGGGCGGCCCAAGCACAGATACGCAGTATTTT. Residues: CASKRGGPSTDTQYF.

This clonotype was recorded many times. The V gene is TRBV7-2, the J gene TRBJ2-3, with 11 bases aligning to TRBD2. CDR1 and CDR2 (germline): SGHTA, FQGNSA. V dropped 1 base and J dropped 6; count of bases not matched to a gene: 0. The length of the CDR3 is 14 residues. This CDR3 reads CASSLVAGGDTQYF. The CDR3 DNA is TGTGCCAGCAGCTTAGTAGCGGGGGGGGATACGCAGTATTTT.

This clonotype appeared a few times. The chain joins TRBV10-2 to TRBJ2-7; 8 positions match TRBD2. With 8 bases clipped from V and 4 bases from J, the junction kept 7 bases outside the gene matches. Per germline, CDR1 WSHSY and CDR2 SAAADI. There are 13 residues in the CDR3. The CDR3 reads CASRPAGEYEQYF. CDR3 DNA sequence: TGCGCCAGCCGTCCAGCGGGGGAGTACGAGCAGTACTTC.

This clonotype was seen a single time. The genes are TRBV5-1 and TRBJ2-7; no clear D. CDR3 length: 13 amino acids. Deletions cut 0 bases from V and 5 bases from J, with 9 bases between. Germline values: CDR1 SGHRS, CDR2 YFSETQ. DNA of the CDR3: TGCGCCAGCAGCTTGGCTCCTCTAAACGAGCAGTACTTC. Protein product: CASSLAPLNEQYF. Supplemented by reference TRBV5-1 and TRBJ2-7, the full variable domain reads KAGVTQTPRYLIKTRGQQVTLSCSPISGHRSVSWYQQTPGQGLQFLFEYFSETQRNKGNFPGRFSGRQFSNSRSEMNVSTLELGDSALYLCASSLAPLNEQYFGPGTRLTVT.

The chain carries TRBV18 and TRBJ1-1, with a tentative D call TRBD1 (5 bases). The length of the CDR3 is 15 residues. Per germline, CDR1 KGHSH and CDR2 LQKENI. V shed 1 base and J shed 1 base, with 10 bases lying between them. CDR3 residues: CASSPRTTGNTEAFF. The CDR3 coding sequence is TGTGCCAGCTCACCACGCACTACAGGGAACACTGAAGCTTTCTTT.

This clonotype was recorded many times. This chain uses TRBV12-3 or TRBV12-4 with TRBJ2-7; 11 bases match TRBD2. V shed 8 bases, J shed 9 bases, and the junction held 15 bases outside the gene matches. There are 15 residues in the CDR3. CDR3 loop: CASLGELAGGGRQYF. CDR3 sequence (DNA): TGTGCCAGCCTGGGTGAGCTAGCGGGAGGAGGGAGGCAGTACTTC.

This chain links TRBV7-9 with TRBJ1-4; 8 nucleotides align to TRBD1. The germline V gene has CDR1 SEHNR and CDR2 FQNEAQ (reference sequence). V dropped 5 bases and J dropped 0; count of bases not matched to a gene: 5. CDR3 length: 16 amino acids. The CDR3 loop reads CASSPGTGPTNEKLFF. Here the CDR3 DNA reads TGTGCCAGCAGCCCCGGGACAGGTCCAACTAATGAAAAACTGTTTTTT.

This clonotype occurred a few times. The rearrangement uses TRBV29-1 and TRBJ1-6; 7 positions agree with TRBD1. CDR3 size: 12 residues. V lost 4 bases and J lost 7; bases outside the gene matches: 1. Per the germline V gene, CDR1 is SQVTM and CDR2 is ANQGSEA. The CDR3 DNA is TGCAGCGTTGGGACAGGCAATTCACCCCTCCACTTT. It translates to CSVGTGNSPLHF.

This clonotype was counted many times. V is TRBV6-1 and J is TRBJ1-4, with unresolved D. The ends were cut back, 5 bases at V and 0 bases at J, with 13 bases in the middle. This CDR3 is 16 amino acids long. CDR1 is MNHNS, CDR2 SASEGT, per germline. Here the CDR3 DNA reads TGTGCCAGCAGTTATGATCCCAGAACAACTAATGAAAAACTGTTTTTT. Protein product: CASSYDPRTTNEKLFF.

The rearrangement uses TRBV29-1 and TRBJ2-2, with 8 bases matching TRBD2. The CDR3 sequence is 14 residues long. The V segment lost 1 base and the J segment 6 bases; nucleotides outside the gene matches: 4. Germline lookup yields CDR1 SQVTM and CDR2 ANQGSEA. The CDR3 bases are TGCAGCGTTGAAGTCGGGAGGGTCTCCGGGGAGCTGTTTTTT. Translating it yields CSVEVGRVSGELFF.

The gene calls are TRBV3-1 and TRBJ2-1; possible D gene TRBD2, 5 bases. This CDR3 comprises 12 residues. Germline CDR1 LGHDT, CDR2 YNNKEL (reference sequence). Trimming stripped 3 bases from V and 9 bases from J, with 9 bases between. The CDR3 here is CASSQDFGEQFF. In DNA form, the CDR3 reads TGTGCCAGCAGCCAGGACTTCGGTGAGCAGTTCTTC.

The sample holds many counts of this clonotype. V usage is TRBV5-1 and J usage is TRBJ2-3; D gene uncertain. V gave up 6 bases and J gave up 2 bases, with 19 bases separating them. This CDR3 region has 16 residues. CDR1 is SGHRS, CDR2 YFSETQ, per germline. Here the CDR3 reads CASNMSPGAITDTQYF. CDR3 nucleotide sequence: TGCGCCAGCAACATGAGCCCCGGTGCTATCACAGATACGCAGTATTTT.

This clonotype was seen repeatedly, ten times or more. The chain joins TRBV3-1 to TRBJ2-7, with TRBD2 as a possible D gene (6 bases). V dropped 8 bases and J dropped 1 base, with 6 bases sitting between them. The CDR3 runs to 11 residues. In germline, CDR1 is LGHDT, CDR2 YNNKEL (reference sequence). The CDR3 sequence: CASAGSYEQYF. CDR3 sequence (DNA): TGTGCCAGCGCGGGGTCCTACGAGCAGTACTTC.

The table lists this clonotype with a few counts. The chain has TRBV7-9 and TRBJ2-2; 7 positions agree with TRBD1. Trimming took 4 bases from V and 4 from J; bases not matched to a gene: 6. The CDR3 has 15 residues. The germline CDR1 and CDR2 sequences are SEHNR and FQNEAQ (reference sequence). As DNA, the CDR3 is TGTGCCAGCAGCTCCCCGGGACAGTCCACCGGGGAGCTGTTTTTT. Residues: CASSSPGQSTGELFF. The full variable domain, in which reference TRBV7-9 and TRBJ2-2 provide the parts outside the CDR3, is DTGVSQNPRHKITKRGQNVTFRCDPISEHNRLYWYRQTLGQGPEFLTYFQNEAQLEKSRLLSDRFSAERPKGSFSTLEIQRTEQGDSAMYLCASSSPGQSTGELFFGEGSRLTVL.

This clonotype was found a few times. CDR3 DNA: TGTGCCAGCGGAGGGACTGAGAATGAAAAACTGTTTTTT. It translates to CASGGTENEKLFF. V and J are TRBV12-3 or TRBV12-4 and TRBJ1-4, with D perhaps TRBD1 (5 bases). Between the trimmed V and J ends, which lost 8 bases and 5 bases, there was a span of 12 bases. This CDR3 is built from 13 residues.

This clonotype was detected a few times. This may be a read error, as it is one base from a much larger clone. V is TRBV10-3 and J is TRBJ2-7, with D tentatively TRBD2 (5 bases). This CDR3 comprises 15 residues. In germline, CDR1 is ENHRY, CDR2 SYGVKD. With 6 bases removed from V and 0 bases from J, the gap between germline ends came to 15 bases. The chain's CDR3 is CAIRETNGSSYEQYF. Written as DNA, the CDR3 is TGTGCCATCAGGGAGACTAACGGCAGCTCCTACGAGCAGTACTTC.

V gene TRBV2 combines with J gene TRBJ2-7; D unclear. The germline gives CDR1 SNHLY, CDR2 FYNNEI. Trimming shortened V by 8 bases and J by 2 bases, and 13 bases separated the two germline ends. This CDR3 contains 13 residues. The CDR3 loop reads CASLTKFPYEQYF. In DNA, the CDR3 is TGTGCCAGCCTTACCAAATTCCCCTACGAGCAGTACTTC.

This clonotype has at least ten counts. The chain combines TRBV27 with TRBJ2-5, with 7 nucleotides matching TRBD2. This CDR3 has 14 amino acids. Germline loops: CDR1 MNHEY, CDR2 SMNVEV (reference sequence). V lost 3 bases to trimming and J lost 4 bases; unmatched junction nucleotides: 5. The CDR3: CASSFGRWRETQYF. DNA for the CDR3: TGTGCCAGCAGTTTCGGGAGGTGGAGAGAGACCCAGTACTTC.

This clonotype showed up many times. This chain joins TRBV2 and TRBJ1-1; D ambiguous. The CDR3 sequence is 10 residues long. V lost 7 bases, J lost 2 bases, and 2 bases lay in between. Germline V lookup: CDR1 SNHLY, CDR2 FYNNEI. CDR3 nucleotide sequence: TGTGCCAGCAAAAACACTGAAGCTTTCTTT. This encodes CASKNTEAFF.

In this sample, this clonotype turned up many times. The genes are TRBV4-1 and TRBJ2-7; no firm D call. The CDR3 sequence is 13 residues long. V was clipped by 1 base and J by 5 bases, with 9 bases between them. Germline CDR1 is MGHRA and CDR2 is YSYEKL. Here the CDR3 reads CASSQVGFHEQYF. CDR3 DNA sequence: TGCGCCAGCAGCCAAGTCGGGTTCCACGAGCAGTACTTC.

This chain connects TRBV20-1 to TRBJ2-1; 9 positions agree with TRBD2. The CDR3 spans 15 residues. The V gene end was trimmed by 6 bases and the J gene end by 3 bases; junction bases not matched to a gene: 9. Looked up from germline, CDR1 is DFQATT and CDR2 is SNEGSKA (reference sequence). The CDR3 nucleotides are TGCAGTGCCCCGACCGGGACTAGCCGCTACAATGAGCAGTTCTTC. Its translation: CSAPTGTSRYNEQFF.

The sample holds many counts of this clonotype. The CDR3 loop is CASSEFYSGYTF. The CDR3 coding sequence is TGTGCCAGCAGTGAATTCTACAGTGGCTACACCTTC. J is TRBJ1-2 and V is TRBV2; D remains ambiguous. The CDR3 length is 12 residues. CDR1 and CDR2 (germline): SNHLY, FYNNEI. Trimming removed 2 bases from V and 7 bases from J, with 8 bases in between.

The sample holds many counts of this clonotype. The J gene is TRBJ2-7, the V gene TRBV7-9; 8 bases are shared with TRBD1. Germline values: CDR1 SEHNR, CDR2 FQNEAQ (reference sequence). This CDR3 comprises 14 residues. With V trimmed by 6 bases and J by 0 bases, 4 bases remained unmatched. The CDR3 sequence is CASRLTGGSYEQYF. The CDR3 DNA is TGTGCCAGCAGGCTCACAGGGGGCTCCTACGAGCAGTACTTC.

This clonotype was observed a few times. This rearrangement joins TRBV9 to TRBJ2-7; D gene unclear. CDR3 length: 13 amino acids. Trimming shortened V by 0 bases and J by 7 bases, and 11 bases separated the two germline ends. Looked up from germline, CDR1 is SGDLS and CDR2 is YYNGEE. CDR3 sequence: CASSVDWDEEQYF. The CDR3 nucleotides read TGTGCCAGCAGCGTAGACTGGGATGAGGAGCAGTACTTC.

This clonotype has only a few counts. The chain recombines TRBV3-1 with TRBJ1-3; D is unresolved. In germline, CDR1 is LGHDT, CDR2 YNNKEL (reference sequence). The CDR3 extends over 13 amino acids. V was clipped by 5 bases and J by 4 bases, with 9 bases between them. The CDR3 is CASSAIQGNTIYF. CDR3 in DNA: TGTGCCAGCAGCGCCATACAAGGAAACACCATATATTTT.

This clonotype has ten or more counts. DNA of the CDR3: TGTGCCAGCAGAAATACAGGGGCCTACGAGCAGTACTTC. Translation: CASRNTGAYEQYF. The rearrangement joins TRBV28 to TRBJ2-7; 7 bases are shared with TRBD1. The CDR3 totals 13 residues. The junction had 4 bases not matched to a gene; V was cut back by 6 bases and J by 2 bases. The germline V gene encodes CDR1 MDHEN and CDR2 SYDVKM.

This clonotype is medium-sized. The chain joins TRBV2 to TRBJ1-1, with D possibly matching TRBD1 (6 bases). Trimming pared 6 bases from V and 5 bases from J, leaving 10 bases between. The CDR3 spans 12 residues. Germline CDR1 is SNHLY and CDR2 is FYNNEI. CDR3 sequence: CASRTTGTEAFF. The CDR3 nucleotides are TGTGCCAGCAGAACGACAGGAACTGAAGCTTTCTTT.

This clonotype was detected ten times or more. The chain couples TRBV7-2 to TRBJ2-5; 7 bases line up with TRBD2. J gave up 10 bases and V 2 bases, and 10 bases lay outside the gene matches. Germline V lookup: CDR1 SGHTA, CDR2 FQGNSA. This CDR3 spans 14 amino acids. The CDR3 loop is CASSLRGELGDQYF. In DNA form, the CDR3 reads TGTGCCAGCAGCTTACGGGGGGAACTGGGGGACCAGTACTTC.